The 14 T cell receptor beta chains in this list originate from one sample, sequenced in a study of blood T cell repertoires in COVID-19. TCRdb's copy holds only in-frame clones and misses some; the assay was immunoSEQ multiplex PCR. The sample includes 120,000 to 150,000 clones, 65% to 85% of them seen just once. The sequenced sample was peripheral blood. These receptors were obtained from a man aged 50 to 60 with active or convalescent COVID-19.

V gene TRBV25-1 combines with J gene TRBJ1-3, with 8 positions matching TRBD1. CDR1 and CDR2 (germline): MGHDK, SYGVNS. This CDR3 comprises 17 residues. Trimming at V came to 4 bases and at J to 1 base, leaving 9 bases not matched to a gene. The CDR3 is CASSALDRAVSGNTIYF. The CDR3 DNA reads TGTGCCAGCAGTGCTTTGGACAGGGCGGTGTCTGGAAACACCATATATTTT.

The chain links TRBV4-1 to TRBJ2-7; TRBD1 matches 9 bases. The junction had 6 bases not matched to a gene; V was cut back by 8 bases and J by 1 base. The germline V gene encodes CDR1 MGHRA and CDR2 YSYEKL. This CDR3 region has 14 residues. CDR3 protein: CASRYGQGSYEQYF. CDR3 nucleotide sequence: TGCGCCAGCCGTTATGGACAGGGGTCCTACGAGCAGTACTTC.

This chain links TRBV27 with TRBJ2-3; 8 nucleotides align to TRBD2. The V gene end was trimmed by 5 bases and the J gene end by 3 bases; junction bases not matched to a gene: 10. The germline V gene encodes CDR1 MNHEY and CDR2 SMNVEV (reference sequence). This CDR3 region has 16 residues. The CDR3 here is CASSLLAGGPTDTQYF. CDR3 DNA: TGTGCCAGCAGTCTGTTGGCGGGAGGCCCAACAGATACGCAGTATTTT.

The CDR3 is CSVEGAYSGNTIYF. CDR3 DNA: TGCAGCGTTGAAGGGGCATATTCGGGAAACACCATATATTTT. V usage is TRBV29-1 and J usage is TRBJ1-3; D not certain. CDR3 length: 14 residues. Germline V gene data show CDR1 as SQVTM and CDR2 as ANQGSEA. V lost 1 base and J 4 bases, leaving 11 bases between the germline ends.

This chain links TRBV13 with TRBJ2-3, with D unresolved. V was pared by 5 bases and J by 0 bases, with 12 bases between. This CDR3 is built from 15 residues. Per germline, CDR1 PRHDT and CDR2 FYEKMQ (reference sequence). The CDR3 DNA follows: TGTGCCAGCAGCCCTCTCATAGCTAGCACAGATACGCAGTATTTT. Protein product: CASSPLIASTDTQYF.

The CDR3 region is CASSPFDTQYF. The DNA for the CDR3 is TGTGCCAGCAGCCCCTTCGATACGCAGTATTTT. The gene calls are TRBV9 and TRBJ2-3; D not certain. Germline CDR1 reads SGDLS; CDR2 reads YYNGEE. The V end lost 4 bases, the J end lost 6 bases, and 6 bases lay between the germline ends. There are 11 residues in the CDR3.

V gene TRBV28 combines with J gene TRBJ2-1; 10 positions agree with TRBD2. CDR3 size: 15 residues. CDR1 is MDHEN, CDR2 SYDVKM, per germline. Trimming cost V 6 bases and J 0 bases; bases outside gene matches: 2. CDR3 sequence: CASRSSGSSYNEQFF. CDR3 nucleotide sequence: TGTGCCAGCAGATCTAGCGGGAGCTCCTACAATGAGCAGTTCTTC.

The genes are TRBV10-3 and TRBJ2-7; 7 bases are shared with TRBD1. The CDR3 covers 11 residues. V gave up 10 bases and J gave up 4 bases; unmatched junction bases: 4. Germline CDR1 reads ENHRY; CDR2 reads SYGVKD. This CDR3 reads CASGQEYEQYF. The CDR3 nucleotides read TGTGCCAGCGGACAGGAGTACGAGCAGTACTTC.

The chain combines TRBV7-9 with TRBJ1-1; D gene ambiguous. CDR1 and CDR2 from the germline V gene are SEHNR and FQNEAQ (reference sequence). Trimming left V 2 bases short and J 8 bases short, with 3 bases between. The CDR3 sequence is 10 residues long. As DNA, the CDR3 is TGTGCCAGCAGCTTAAGCGAAGCTTTCTTT. Its protein product is CASSLSEAFF.

The CDR3 spells CASSLSFAGGSYNEQFF. CDR3 sequence (DNA): TGTGCCAGCAGTTTATCTTTCGCGGGAGGGTCCTACAATGAGCAGTTCTTC. V usage is TRBV27 and J usage is TRBJ2-1; TRBD2 matches 9 bases. Losses at the gene ends were 0 bases for V and 1 base for J; bases not matched to a gene: 4. This CDR3 contains 17 residues. The germline CDR1 and CDR2 sequences are MNHEY and SMNVEV (reference sequence).

The rearrangement uses TRBV12-3 or TRBV12-4 and TRBJ1-2; no clear D. V was trimmed by 5 bases and J by 13 bases, leaving 14 bases between them. The CDR3 extends over 11 amino acids. DNA of the CDR3: TGTGCCAGCAGTCCAGCGGACCGCCCCACCTTC. It translates to CASSPADRPTF.

The chain joins TRBV9 to TRBJ1-2, with 10 bases lining up with TRBD1. Germline CDR1 and CDR2: SGDLS and YYNGEE. This CDR3 region has 15 residues. V was clipped by 6 bases and J by 3 bases; unmatched bases: 8. The CDR3 spells CASTAPGTGDYGYTF. In nucleotides, the CDR3 is TGTGCCAGCACCGCCCCCGGGACAGGGGACTATGGCTACACCTTC. Together with reference TRBV9 and TRBJ1-2, the CDR3 gives the full variable domain: DSGVTQTPKHLITATGQRVTLRCSPRSGDLSVYWYQQSLDQGLQFLIQYYNGEERAKGNILERFSAQQFPDLHSELNLSSLELGDSALYFCASTAPGTGDYGYTFGSGTRLTVV.

The rearrangement links TRBV10-1 to TRBJ1-2; perhaps TRBD1 as D (5 bases). There are 14 residues in the CDR3. CDR1 and CDR2 from the germline V gene are WNHNN and SYGVQD (reference sequence). V lost 3 bases and J 6 bases, leaving 14 bases between the germline ends. The CDR3 DNA follows: TGCGCCAGCAGTGACAAAAGGGGCGAGGATGGCTACACCTTC. It is translated as CASSDKRGEDGYTF.

The genes are TRBV7-9 and TRBJ1-6; TRBD1 is a possible D gene (6 bases). This CDR3 spans 16 amino acids. V dropped 5 bases and J dropped 0 bases, with 11 bases sitting between them. The germline V gene has CDR1 SEHNR and CDR2 FQNEAQ (reference sequence). CDR3 loop: CASSPDRSSYNSPLHF. The DNA of the CDR3 is TGTGCCAGCAGCCCAGACAGGAGCTCCTATAATTCACCCCTCCACTTT.